The 5 T cell receptor beta chains below all came from one sample that was sequenced in a study of blood T cell repertoires in COVID-19. The table came from immunoSEQ multiplex PCR; TCRdb's copy has only in-frame clones and leaves some out. Of 130,000 or so clones in the sample, roughly 83% were seen once. Sequenced material: peripheral blood. These receptors all stem from a woman of 80 years or more with acute or convalescent COVID-19.

This clone appeared a few times. V gene TRBV3-1 (or the pseudogene TRBV3-2) combines with J gene TRBJ1-6, with D possibly matching TRBD1 (6 bases). The germline V gene has CDR1 LGHDT and CDR2 YNNKEL (reference sequence). The CDR3 runs to 16 residues. Trimming stripped 0 bases from V and 10 bases from J, with 16 bases between. This CDR3 reads CASSQDLDTGRSPLHF. DNA for the CDR3: TGTGCCAGCAGCCAAGATCTAGATACAGGGCGGTCACCCCTCCACTTT.

The rearrangement links TRBV7-6 to TRBJ2-4; 13 bases fit TRBD2. CDR1 is SGHVS, CDR2 FNYEAQ, per germline. V lost 5 bases to trimming and J lost 10 bases; unmatched junction nucleotides: 11. The CDR3 is 16 amino acids. CDR3 DNA: TGTGCCAGCAGCCCAACTAGCGGGGGGGGACAAGGAATTCAGTACTTC. Translating gives CASSPTSGGGQGIQYF. Supplemented by reference TRBV7-6 and TRBJ2-4, the full variable domain reads GAGVSQSPRYKVTKRGQDVALRCDPISGHVSLYWYRQALGQGPEFLTYFNYEAQQDKSGLPNDRFSAERPEGSISTLTIQRTEQRDSAMYRCASSPTSGGGQGIQYFGAGTRLSVL.

The rearrangement uses TRBV5-1 and TRBJ2-1; 11 bases are a match to TRBD2. The CDR3 is 17 residues long. Trimming at V came to 0 bases and at J to 7 bases, leaving 9 bases not matched to a gene. The germline V gene encodes CDR1 SGHRS and CDR2 YFSETQ. The CDR3 spells CASSLGLAGGHGNEQFF. CDR3 nucleotide sequence: TGCGCCAGCAGCTTGGGGCTAGCGGGGGGACACGGGAATGAGCAGTTCTTC.

The rearrangement uses TRBV5-4 and TRBJ1-4, with D tentatively TRBD1 (6 bases). From germline, CDR1 is SGHNT and CDR2 YYREEE (reference sequence). This CDR3 region has 14 residues. The germline V and J ends were trimmed by 4 bases and 6 bases, with 13 bases remaining between them. CDR3 sequence (DNA): TGTGCCAGCAGCCCTAGGGGGTTGGATGAAAAACTGTTTTTT. Its protein product is CASSPRGLDEKLFF.

The chain uses TRBV11-2 and TRBJ1-3; D is possibly TRBD1 (5 bases). V was shortened by 5 bases and J by 2 bases, with 16 bases between the two germline ends. In germline, CDR1 is SGHAT, CDR2 FQNNGV. The CDR3 runs 16 residues. The CDR3 region has the DNA TGTGCCAGCAGCCCCATACCCCCCAGGGCTGGAAACACCATATATTTT. Protein: CASSPIPPRAGNTIYF.